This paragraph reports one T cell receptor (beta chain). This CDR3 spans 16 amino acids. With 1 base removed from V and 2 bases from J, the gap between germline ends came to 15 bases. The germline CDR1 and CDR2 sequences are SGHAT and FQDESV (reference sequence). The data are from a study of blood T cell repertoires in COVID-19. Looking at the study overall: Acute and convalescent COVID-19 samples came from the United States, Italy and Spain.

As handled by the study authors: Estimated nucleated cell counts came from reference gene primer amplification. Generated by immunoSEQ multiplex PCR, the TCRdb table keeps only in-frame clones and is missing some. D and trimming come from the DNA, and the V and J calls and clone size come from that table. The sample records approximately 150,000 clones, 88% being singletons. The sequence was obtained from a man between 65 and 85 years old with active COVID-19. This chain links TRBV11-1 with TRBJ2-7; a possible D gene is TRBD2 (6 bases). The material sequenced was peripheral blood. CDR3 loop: CASSLVGGKGPYEQYF. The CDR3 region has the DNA TGTGCCAGCAGCTTAGTCGGAGGGAAGGGCCCCTACGAGCAGTACTTC.